Described below is a single T cell receptor (beta chain) sequence and its context. What it binds is not known. This entry comes from a study of identical twins. Study-wide results and caveats: Insertions ran lower in abundant cord blood beta clonotypes, though not in memory repertoires. Conclusions were based on cross-sectional statistical analysis, without following the same donors.

TCRdb processed the 5' RACE reads anew with MiXCR; each CDR3 protein has one entry. The data hold 640,000 or so distinct CDR3 sequences, with 6.1% observed a single time. Among all donors, each was a healthy Caucasian. CDR3 length equals 16 residues. The V gene's germline CDR1 is LNHDA and CDR2 SQIVND (reference sequence). Losses at the gene ends were 5 bases for V and 5 bases for J; bases not matched to a gene: 10. This chain uses TRBV19 with TRBJ2-2; 8 bases agree with TRBD2. The TCR was taken from a man aged 18 to 30 in good health. Sequences were obtained from naive T cells sorted from blood. The CDR3: CASSAPPAGVTGELFF. Written as DNA, the CDR3 is TGTGCCAGTAGTGCACCCCCAGCGGGAGTTACCGGGGAGCTGTTTTTT.